Shown below are 16 T cell receptor beta chains from a single sample sequenced in a study of blood T cell repertoires in COVID-19. The repertoire was sequenced with immunoSEQ multiplex PCR; TCRdb's copy has only in-frame clones and lacks some. The sample lists about 330,000 clones; approximately 88% were seen once. Sequenced: peripheral blood. The receptor source for this set is a man aged 25-40 years with COVID-19, enrolled during active disease.

This sequence joins TRBV14 and TRBJ2-6; tentatively, D is TRBD2 (6 bases). Trimming shortened V by 3 bases and J by 1 base, and 10 bases separated the two germline ends. In germline, CDR1 is SGHDN, CDR2 FVKESK. There are 16 residues in the CDR3. CDR3 residues: CASSHHGSSGANVLTF. The CDR3 DNA reads as TGTGCCAGCAGCCATCACGGGAGTTCTGGGGCCAACGTCCTGACTTTC.

J is TRBJ1-4 and V is TRBV28; D is possibly TRBD1 (6 bases). Looked up from germline, CDR1 is MDHEN and CDR2 is SYDVKM. V was pared by 1 base and J by 7 bases, with 10 bases between. The CDR3 is 14 residues long. For the CDR3, the DNA is TGTGCCAGCAGTTTATTAGGGGGTAGTGAAAAACTGTTTTTT. It translates to CASSLLGGSEKLFF.

J is TRBJ2-1 and V is TRBV24-1, with TRBD2 matching over 14 bases. V trimming: 1 base; J trimming: 3 bases; junction bases outside the gene matches: 4. The CDR3 extends over 18 amino acids. Germline assignment: CDR1 KGHDR and CDR2 SFDVKD. The CDR3 sequence: CATSDLGGLAGDYNEQFF. The CDR3 region has the DNA TGTGCCACCAGTGATTTAGGGGGACTAGCGGGAGACTACAATGAGCAGTTCTTC.

The chain employs TRBV3-1 (or the pseudogene TRBV3-2) and TRBJ2-7; TRBD2 matches 7 bases. There are 15 residues in the CDR3. Germline CDR1 reads LGHDT; CDR2 reads YNNKEL (reference sequence). J lost 4 bases, V lost 3 bases, and 9 bases had no gene match. CDR3 sequence reads: CASSQNPGLNYEQYF. For the CDR3, the DNA is TGTGCCAGCAGCCAGAACCCGGGACTAAATTACGAGCAGTACTTC.

The CDR3 coding sequence is TGTGCCAGCAGTTTCGGACTAGCGGGGGAGCAGTACTTC. Protein product: CASSFGLAGEQYF. The chain employs TRBV6-2 or TRBV6-3 and TRBJ2-7; 12 positions match TRBD2. The CDR3 is made up of 13 amino acids. With 4 bases clipped from V and 7 bases from J, the junction kept 2 bases outside the gene matches. Germline V gene sequence: CDR1 MNHEY, CDR2 SVGEGT.

The chain uses TRBV10-1 and TRBJ1-4; TRBD1 might be the D (6 bases). The CDR3 length is 14 residues. V shed 6 bases and J shed 1 base, with 9 bases lying between them. Germline CDR1 and CDR2: WNHNN and SYGVQD (reference sequence). The CDR3 region is CASRAGVTNEKLFF. CDR3 DNA: TGCGCCAGCAGGGCAGGGGTAACTAATGAAAAACTGTTTTTT.

This clone was counted a single time. The chain uses TRBV4-3 and TRBJ1-3; D is uncertain. V lost 0 bases to trimming and J lost 5 bases, with 11 bases between them. The CDR3 consists of 15 residues. CDR1 is LGHNA and CDR2 is YSLEER in the germline V gene. DNA of the CDR3: TGCGCCAGCAGCCAAGACGGAGGCTTCAGAAACACCATATATTTT. Amino acids: CASSQDGGFRNTIYF.

The rearrangement uses TRBV18 and TRBJ1-1; 8 nucleotides agree with TRBD1. Germline V gene data show CDR1 as KGHSH and CDR2 as LQKENI. After removal of 2 bases from V and 0 bases from J, the junction contained 5 bases not matched to a gene. The CDR3 sequence is 16 residues long. The CDR3 protein is CASSPKTGGLNTEAFF. In DNA form, the CDR3 reads TGTGCCAGCTCACCAAAAACAGGGGGACTGAACACTGAAGCTTTCTTT.

This clone was recorded only once. V gene TRBV19 combines with J gene TRBJ2-5, with D perhaps matching TRBD1 (6 bases). This CDR3 region has 15 residues. Germline CDR1 reads LNHDA; CDR2 reads SQIVND (reference sequence). V lost 4 bases to trimming and J lost 7 bases, with 19 bases between them. The CDR3 sequence is CASSTQGGRGVTQYF. As DNA, the CDR3 is TGTGCCAGTAGTACTCAAGGGGGAAGAGGGGTGACCCAGTACTTC. Full variable domain (rest looked up from reference TRBV19 and TRBJ2-5): DGGITQSPKYLFRKEGQNVTLSCEQNLNHDAMYWYRQDPGQGLRLIYYSQIVNDFQKGDIAEGYSVSREKKESFPLTVTSAQKNPTAFYLCASSTQGGRGVTQYFGPGTRLLVL.

This chain links TRBV10-3 with TRBJ2-3; 7 bases fit TRBD1. In germline, CDR1 is ENHRY, CDR2 SYGVKD. V was clipped by 6 bases and J by 5 bases; unmatched bases: 5. The CDR3 runs 13 residues. The CDR3 here is CAIRDRDGDTQYF. In DNA form, the CDR3 reads TGTGCCATCAGAGACAGGGATGGAGATACGCAGTATTTT.

V and J are TRBV6-2 or TRBV6-3 and TRBJ2-2, with 9 nucleotides matching TRBD1. CDR1 MNHEY and CDR2 SVGEGT come from the germline V gene. With V trimmed by 3 bases and J by 5 bases, 7 bases remained unmatched. The CDR3 runs 16 residues. CDR3 sequence reads: CASSYTGTGWTGELFF. In nucleotides, the CDR3 is TGTGCCAGCAGTTATACCGGGACAGGGTGGACCGGGGAGCTGTTTTTT.

The rearrangement joins TRBV30 to TRBJ1-1; weak D call: TRBD1 (6 bases). This CDR3 has 14 amino acids. Trimming left V 2 bases short and J 0 bases short, with 10 bases between. Germline CDR1 GTSNPN, CDR2 SVGIG (reference sequence). The CDR3 reads CAWSREGVNTEAFF. The DNA for the CDR3 is TGTGCCTGGAGTAGGGAGGGGGTGAACACTGAAGCTTTCTTT.

The J gene is TRBJ1-1, the V gene TRBV5-1; D is perhaps TRBD1 (6 bases). The CDR3 consists of 18 residues. Trimming left V 3 bases short and J 6 bases short, with 27 bases between. Germline values: CDR1 SGHRS, CDR2 YFSETQ. CDR3 nucleotides: TGCGCCAGCAGCTCCCTCTACCCCAGACCACAGGGATCCTCTGAAGCTTTCTTT. Protein: CASSSLYPRPQGSSEAFF. The full variable domain, its missing parts supplied by reference TRBV5-1 and TRBJ1-1, is KAGVTQTPRYLIKTRGQQVTLSCSPISGHRSVSWYQQTPGQGLQFLFEYFSETQRNKGNFPGRFSGRQFSNSRSEMNVSTLELGDSALYLCASSSLYPRPQGSSEAFFGQGTRLTVV.

This sequence joins TRBV4-1 and TRBJ2-1; a weak D match, TRBD2 (5 bases). The ends were cut back, 0 bases at V and 4 bases at J, with 10 bases in the middle. Germline V gene lookup returns CDR1 MGHRA and CDR2 YSYEKL. The CDR3 sequence is 15 residues long. CDR3 nucleotides: TGCGCCAGCAGCCAAGAGAGGGCCAGGTACAATGAGCAGTTCTTC. Translation gives CASSQERARYNEQFF.

The J gene is TRBJ1-1, the V gene TRBV6-5; D uncertain. Trimming pared 5 bases from V and 3 bases from J, leaving 10 bases between. Per the germline V gene, CDR1 is MNHEY and CDR2 is SVGAGI. This CDR3 is 13 amino acids long. CDR3 sequence reads: CASSLVDYTEAFF. The CDR3, as DNA: TGTGCCAGCAGTCTAGTCGATTACACTGAAGCTTTCTTT.

The gene calls are TRBV19 and TRBJ2-1; TRBD2 matches 13 bases. The CDR3 has 17 amino acids. Germline CDR1 reads LNHDA; CDR2 reads SQIVND (reference sequence). Germline trimming cut 5 bases from V and 0 bases from J; bases unmatched to any gene: 4. The CDR3 loop reads CASSGGLAGASYNEQFF. As DNA, the CDR3 is TGTGCCAGTAGTGGCGGACTAGCGGGAGCCTCCTACAATGAGCAGTTCTTC.